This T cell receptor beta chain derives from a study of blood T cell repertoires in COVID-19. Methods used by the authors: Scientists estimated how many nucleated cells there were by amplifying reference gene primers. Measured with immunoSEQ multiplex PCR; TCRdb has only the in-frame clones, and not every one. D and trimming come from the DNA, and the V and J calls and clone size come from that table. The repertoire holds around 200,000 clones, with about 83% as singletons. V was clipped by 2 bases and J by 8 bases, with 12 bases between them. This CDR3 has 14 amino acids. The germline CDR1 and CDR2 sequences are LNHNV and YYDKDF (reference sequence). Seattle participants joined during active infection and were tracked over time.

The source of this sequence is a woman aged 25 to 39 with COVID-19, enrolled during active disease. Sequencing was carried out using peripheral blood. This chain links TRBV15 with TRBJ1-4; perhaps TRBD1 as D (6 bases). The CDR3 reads CATSRPGQREKLFF. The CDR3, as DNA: TGTGCCACCAGCAGACCGGGACAAAGGGAAAAACTGTTTTTT.